A selection of T cell receptor beta chains follows, all from one sample in a study of beta chain features in type 1 diabetes. Libraries were prepared by immunoSEQ multiplex PCR; TCRdb keeps only in-frame clonotypes and omits some of them. Counted here are approximately 600,000 clones, roughly 12% occurring once; the ten biggest clones make up over 0.1%. Sequences were obtained from naive CD4+ T cells from blood. The receptors were sampled from a man under 40 with type 1 diabetes. CDR3s include the opening cysteine and the closing phenylalanine or tryptophan. Fields, in order: V gene, D gene, clone size, J gene, CDR3 protein, CDR3 DNA. D genes are given only for firm matches. The size entry is marked missing in some rows and otherwise reads once, few, many or a size class.

>TRBV14|NA|NA|TRBJ1-2
CASSPGLDYGYTF
TGTGCCAGCAGCCCAGGGTTGGACTATGGCTACACCTTC
>TRBV18|TRBD1|NA|TRBJ2-5
CASSRDSNQETQYF
TGTGCCAGCTCACGGGACAGCAATCAAGAGACCCAGTACTTC
>TRBV7-2|NA|few|TRBJ1-1
CASSLVSTRTTEAFF
TGTGCCAGCAGCTTAGTATCAACCCGGACCACTGAAGCTTTCTTT
>TRBV5-6|NA|NA|TRBJ1-5
CASSFRGSNQPQHF
TGTGCCAGCAGCTTCAGGGGTAGCAATCAGCCCCAGCATTTT
>TRBV10-1|NA|NA|TRBJ2-1
CASSESTRAGALDEQFF
TGCGCCAGCAGTGAGTCTACCCGGGCGGGGGCCCTCGATGAGCAGTTCTTC
>TRBV2|NA|NA|TRBJ2-2
CASSEVGLKNTGELFF
TGTGCCAGCAGTGAAGTGGGGCTAAAGAACACCGGGGAGCTGTTTTTT
>TRBV2|NA|NA|TRBJ2-6
CASSEQLSGANVLTF
TGTGCCAGCAGTGAGCAGCTCTCTGGGGCCAACGTCCTGACTTTC
>TRBV6-5|NA|NA|TRBJ1-4
CASSEGITGEKLFF
TGTGCCAGCAGCGAAGGGATTACAGGTGAAAAACTGTTTTTT
>TRBV11-2|TRBD2|few|TRBJ2-5
CASTFGTSGETQYF
TGTGCCAGCACCTTCGGGACTAGCGGAGAGACCCAGTACTTC
>TRBV7-2|NA|few|TRBJ2-1
CASSLQTGTYNEQFF
TGTGCCAGCAGCTTACAGACAGGGACTTACAATGAGCAGTTCTTC
>TRBV2|NA|NA|TRBJ2-5
CASTALVEETQYF
TGTGCCAGCACAGCTTTGGTGGAAGAGACCCAGTACTTC
>TRBV5-4|NA|once|TRBJ1-2
CASSRTDTPRAHTF
TGTGCCAGCAGCCGGACGGACACACCCCGAGCGCACACCTTC
>TRBV18|TRBD1|few|TRBJ1-4
CASSPGTANEKLFF
TGTGCCAGCTCACCCGGGACAGCTAATGAAAAACTGTTTTTT
>TRBV5-1|TRBD1|NA|TRBJ1-4
CASSGGQGPNEKLFF
TGCGCCAGCAGCGGGGGACAGGGACCTAATGAAAAACTGTTTTTT
>TRBV5-1|TRBD1|NA|TRBJ1-2
CASSPSQGASGYTF
TGCGCCAGCAGCCCCTCACAGGGGGCGAGTGGCTACACCTTC
>TRBV11-2|TRBD1|few|TRBJ1-2
CASSFLEGAHYGYTF
TGTGCCAGCAGCTTTTTAGAGGGGGCCCACTATGGCTACACCTTC
>TRBV7-9|NA|NA|TRBJ1-1
CASSSQPNTEAFF
TGTGCCAGCAGCTCCCAGCCTAACACTGAAGCTTTCTTT
>TRBV9|NA|NA|TRBJ2-2
CASSPGGANTGELFF
TGTGCCAGCAGCCCCGGGGGCGCGAACACCGGGGAGCTGTTTTTT
>TRBV7-2|NA|few|TRBJ2-2
CASSTHGDSGELFF
TGTGCCAGCAGCACCCACGGGGACTCCGGGGAGCTGTTTTTT
>TRBV19|NA|few|TRBJ1-5
CASSIDRSSNQPQHF
TGTGCCAGTAGTATAGATCGGAGCAGCAATCAGCCCCAGCATTTT
>TRBV7-9|NA|few|TRBJ2-5
CASSILEGPQETQYF
TGTGCCAGCAGCATCCTTGAGGGGCCACAAGAGACCCAGTACTTC
>TRBV7-9|NA|NA|TRBJ2-3
CASSGQSGGSTQYF
TGTGCCAGCAGCGGACAGTCCGGGGGAAGTACGCAGTATTTT
>TRBV10-3|NA|few|TRBJ2-5
CATLSTQETQYF
TGTGCCACCCTATCCACGCAAGAGACCCAGTACTTC
>TRBV10-3|NA|NA|TRBJ2-7
CAISGVGFYEQYF
TGTGCCATCAGTGGTGTAGGGTTCTACGAGCAGTACTTC
>TRBV28|NA|few|TRBJ1-2
CASSSLPGRGRDNYGYTF
TGTGCCAGCAGTTCCTTACCCGGGAGGGGCCGGGATAACTATGGCTACACCTTC
>TRBV7-9|NA|few|TRBJ1-5
CASSLGVTSNQPQHF
TGTGCCAGCAGCTTAGGGGTGACTAGCAATCAGCCCCAGCATTTT
>TRBV5-1|NA|NA|TRBJ2-7
CASSLTTDSYEQYF
TGCGCCAGCAGCTTGACGACAGACTCTTACGAGCAGTACTTC
>TRBV5-1|TRBD1|few|TRBJ2-7
CASSNDRAGEQYF
TGCGCCAGCAGCAACGACAGGGCAGGAGAGCAGTACTTC
>TRBV7-6|NA|few|TRBJ2-7
CASSLLSQPYEQYF
TGTGCCAGCAGCTTACTCTCGCAACCCTACGAGCAGTACTTC
>TRBV9|NA|NA|TRBJ1-1
CASSVIPGGEAFF
TGTGCCAGCAGCGTAATCCCCGGCGGGGAAGCTTTCTTT
>TRBV5-1|NA|few|TRBJ2-6
CASSFRYSGANVLTF
TGCGCCAGCAGCTTTCGATACTCTGGGGCCAACGTCCTGACTTTC
>TRBV28|NA|few|TRBJ2-7
CASSLPAMREQYF
TGTGCCAGCAGTTTACCCGCTATGAGGGAGCAGTACTTC
>TRBV7-9|NA|NA|TRBJ1-2
CASSPLGGNYGYTF
TGTGCCAGCAGCCCCCTTGGCGGAAACTATGGCTACACCTTC
>TRBV13|NA|NA|TRBJ2-7
CASSFTGREQYF
TGTGCCAGCAGCTTCACAGGGCGGGAGCAGTACTTC
>TRBV21-1|NA|few|TRBJ1-5
CASTNRGVEGCQPQHF
TGTGCCAGCACCAATCGCGGGGTGGAGGGTTGTCAGCCCCAGCATTTT
>TRBV5-1|NA|few|TRBJ2-5
CASSLVGAQETQYF
TGCGCCAGCAGCTTGGTAGGGGCGCAAGAGACCCAGTACTTC
>TRBV5-1|TRBD2|NA|TRBJ2-1
CASSFGASGGHYNEQFF
TGCGCCAGCAGCTTTGGGGCTAGCGGGGGCCATTACAATGAGCAGTTCTTC
>TRBV29-1|NA|NA|TRBJ1-5
CSARYSNQPQHF
TGCAGCGCCAGGTATAGCAATCAGCCCCAGCATTTT
>TRBV5-1|TRBD1|few|TRBJ2-7
CASSLHGTEVVQYF
TGCGCCAGCAGCTTGCACGGGACAGAGGTAGTGCAGTACTTC
>TRBV30|NA|few|TRBJ2-5
CAWSPHSGPGETQYF
TGTGCCTGGAGTCCCCACAGCGGACCTGGGGAGACCCAGTACTTC
>TRBV18|NA|NA|TRBJ2-5
CASSPNPGSVVETQYF
TGTGCCAGCTCACCTAATCCAGGGTCAGTCGTAGAGACCCAGTACTTC
>TRBV6-4|TRBD2|NA|TRBJ2-1
CASSPRASGGSSYNEQFF
TGTGCCAGCAGCCCGAGGGCTAGCGGGGGGAGCTCCTACAATGAGCAGTTCTTC
>TRBV4-2|NA|NA|TRBJ1-4
CASSQDGQAVMFF
TGTGCCAGCAGCCAAGACGGGCAGGCGGTAATGTTTTTT
>TRBV6-1|NA|NA|TRBJ1-2
CASSKRREGIDGYTF
TGTGCCAGCAGTAAACGTAGGGAAGGGATTGATGGCTACACCTTC
>TRBV7-9|TRBD2|NA|TRBJ2-3
CASSSSGLASTDTQYF
TGTGCCAGCAGCTCTTCGGGACTAGCCTCCACAGATACGCAGTATTTT
>TRBV7-9|NA|few|TRBJ2-7
CASSPKGGAYEQYF
TGTGCCAGCAGCCCTAAAGGGGGGGCCTACGAGCAGTACTTC
>TRBV5-4|NA|NA|TRBJ1-1
CASSDVRANTEAFF
TGTGCCAGCAGCGACGTGAGGGCGAACACTGAAGCTTTCTTT
>TRBV11-2|TRBD2|NA|TRBJ2-7
CASSLVAGHWGYEQYF
TGTGCCAGCAGCTTAGTAGCGGGACATTGGGGCTACGAGCAGTACTTC
>TRBV12-5|NA|few|TRBJ1-2
CASGESGEGGYTF
TGTGCTAGTGGAGAGTCTGGGGAGGGTGGCTACACCTTC
>TRBV7-2|TRBD2|few|TRBJ2-2
CASSWGLAGRTGELFF
TGTGCCAGCAGCTGGGGTCTAGCGGGGCGCACCGGGGAGCTGTTTTTT
>TRBV5-1|NA|few|TRBJ1-2
CASSFGEIDGYTF
TGCGCCAGCAGCTTCGGAGAGATCGATGGCTACACCTTC
>TRBV11-3|NA|NA|TRBJ2-5
CASSSPVGGSETQYF
TGTGCCAGCAGCTCCCCGGTAGGAGGCTCAGAGACCCAGTACTTC
>TRBV7-8|NA|few|TRBJ2-7
CASSVAGGHSPYEQYF
TGTGCCAGCAGCGTGGCCGGTGGTCACTCCCCCTACGAGCAGTACTTC
>TRBV7-9|TRBD2|few|TRBJ2-3
CASRLAASTDTQYF
TGTGCCAGCAGACTAGCGGCCAGCACAGATACGCAGTATTTT